These T cell receptor beta chains were read from a single sample in a study of blood T cell repertoires in COVID-19. Only in-frame clones appear in the TCRdb table, and some are missing; sequencing was by immunoSEQ multiplex PCR. Counted here are about 370,000 clones, 80% to 90% occurring once; the ten biggest clones make up roughly 1%. The sample was PBMCs or T cells enriched from blood (not recorded which). The receptors here all came from a man aged 18 to 29 who had recovered from COVID-19. CDR3s include the opening cysteine and the closing phenylalanine or tryptophan.

TRBV5-4	16	TRBJ2-5	CASSPSPSGGKETQYF
TRBV4-2	16	TRBJ2-4	CASSQDPSLAKNIQYF
TRBV7-3	15	TRBJ1-1	CASSLMVVRNTEAFF
TRBV6-1	14	TRBJ1-2	CASSEAWTGGGYTF
TRBV9	15	TRBJ2-7	CASSVAGGGAYEQYF
TRBV27	16	TRBJ2-7	CASSYSGTGLLYEQYF
TRBV5-1	14	TRBJ1-2	CASSSDRPPYGYTF
TRBV27	16	TRBJ2-1	CASSMLDRVSYNEQFF
TRBV29-1	15	TRBJ1-5	CSVETGEGSNQPQHF
TRBV7-2	17	TRBJ2-1	CASSLAMNRLAIGEQFF
TRBV30	13	TRBJ2-7	CAWSEGRGNEQYF
TRBV9	15	TRBJ2-3	CASSAGTHRTDTQYF
TRBV3-1/TRBV3-2	18	TRBJ2-1	CASSPSGLAGESYNEQFF
TRBV7-9	15	TRBJ1-4	CASSLGQGFYEKLFF
TRBV7-2	16	TRBJ2-1	CASSVLAGGPSYEQFF
TRBV12-5	16	TRBJ2-7	CASGSARTSGPYEQYF
TRBV6-2/TRBV6-3	20	TRBJ2-7	CASSSTGQGRFAGFTYEQYF
TRBV6-5	14	TRBJ1-4	CASRVGQANEKLFF
TRBV6-5	12	TRBJ1-2	CASSPGDYGYTF
TRBV5-4	19	TRBJ2-2	CASSLNPPQGNGDTGELFF
TRBV15	16	TRBJ1-5	CATSRDPGIKHQPQHF
TRBV19	15	TRBJ1-1	CASNPQGGGNTEAFF
TRBV12-3/TRBV12-4	12	TRBJ1-1	CASSFLNTEAFF
TRBV2	15	TRBJ2-7	CASSERRTGVYEQYF
TRBV5-1	19	TRBJ2-1	CASSFFRTSGPSSYNEQFF
TRBV7-3	13	TRBJ1-5	CASSWDRAQPQHF
TRBV5-5	13	TRBJ1-1	CASSLEGRAEAFF
TRBV29-1	12	TRBJ1-2	CSVDKGGGGYTF
TRBV6-4	13	TRBJ2-1	CASSASIDSEQFF
TRBV23-1	15	TRBJ1-1	CASSQSIAQNTEAFF
TRBV20-1	13	TRBJ1-6	CSASTGTNSPLHF
TRBV27	15	TRBJ2-5	CASSLGFGQGETQYF
TRBV7-3	15	TRBJ2-2	CASSFTGGVTGELFF
TRBV19	14	TRBJ1-2	CASRPGTANYGYTF
TRBV10-2	13	TRBJ2-1	CASSVTEKHEQFF
TRBV6-5	16	TRBJ2-7	CASSYSSIQGSYEQYF
TRBV11-2	16	TRBJ1-4	CASSLTGTGFGEKLFF
TRBV2	16	TRBJ2-3	CASSDTRQASTDTQYF
TRBV5-1	13	TRBJ2-2	CASSPQGTGELFF
TRBV28	14	TRBJ1-2	CASINRATNYGYTF
TRBV29-1	14	TRBJ2-1	CSVREGAARGQQFF
TRBV6-6	15	TRBJ2-7	CASSSTGTVSHEQYF